These 11 T cell receptor beta chains share one sample of origin, sequenced in a study of T cells in localized non-small cell lung cancer. Measured with immunoSEQ multiplex PCR; TCRdb has only the in-frame clones, and not every one. Among 28,000 or so clones listed, more than 65% were seen once. This material consisted of peripheral blood, taken before any cancer treatment. Every receptor here comes from a man aged 35 to 69 with stage III squamous cell lung carcinoma.

V gene TRBV6-1 combines with J gene TRBJ1-3; TRBD1 might be the D (6 bases). The CDR3 is 14 amino acids. From germline, CDR1 is MNHNS and CDR2 SASEGT. V lost 4 bases to trimming and J lost 0 bases, with 7 bases between them. In DNA, the CDR3 is TGTGCCAGCAGTGCGACAGGCTCTGGAAACACCATATATTTT. This encodes CASSATGSGNTIYF.

The gene calls are TRBV9 and TRBJ2-2, with unresolved D. CDR3 length: 15 residues. Between the trimmed V and J ends, which lost 4 bases and 3 bases, there was a span of 13 bases. Germline V gene lookup returns CDR1 SGDLS and CDR2 YYNGEE. DNA of the CDR3: TGTGCCAGCAGCCCCCTAGACTCTTACACCGGGGAGCTGTTTTTT. Its translation is CASSPLDSYTGELFF.

V is TRBV7-8 and J is TRBJ2-1; TRBD2 is a possible D gene (6 bases). Trimming took off 4 bases at V and 2 bases at J, with 21 bases between the two ends. CDR3 length: 18 amino acids. Germline assignment: CDR1 SGHVS and CDR2 FQNEAQ. CDR3 region: CASSSFPISGHTYNEQFF. The CDR3 nucleotides read TGTGCCAGCAGCTCTTTCCCCATTAGCGGACATACCTACAATGAGCAGTTCTTC. The variable domain in full, with the rest retrieved from reference TRBV7-8 and TRBJ2-1, is GAGVSQSPRYKVAKRGQDVALRCDPISGHVSLFWYQQALGQGPEFLTYFQNEAQLDKSGLPSDRFFAERPEGSVSTLKIQRTQQEDSAVYLCASSSFPISGHTYNEQFFGPGTRLTVL.

The CDR3 here is CASGDRGRFYGYTF. DNA for the CDR3: TGTGCCAGCGGGGACAGGGGGCGATTCTATGGCTACACCTTC. V and J are TRBV28 and TRBJ1-2, with TRBD1 matching 12 bases. The CDR3 extends over 14 amino acids. V dropped 8 bases and J dropped 4; count of bases not matched to a gene: 5. In germline, CDR1 is MDHEN, CDR2 SYDVKM.

This chain connects TRBV6-5 to TRBJ1-5, with unresolved D. The CDR3 covers 15 residues. The germline CDR1 and CDR2 sequences are MNHEY and SVGAGI. Trimming took off 8 bases at V and 3 bases at J, with 17 bases between the two ends. The CDR3 DNA sequence: TGTGCCAGCCGGGAGAACACCCTTCCCAATCAGCCCCAGCATTTT. Residues: CASRENTLPNQPQHF.

The J gene is TRBJ2-1, the V gene TRBV2, with 10 bases that match TRBD2. The CDR3 consists of 16 residues. Germline assignment: CDR1 SNHLY and CDR2 FYNNEI. V lost 5 bases to trimming and J lost 3 bases; unmatched junction nucleotides: 7. DNA of the CDR3: TGTGCCAGCAGTTACTCTAGCGGGGGTCGCTACAATGAGCAGTTCTTC. Its translation is CASSYSSGGRYNEQFF.

This CDR3 reads CAWSLGDNQPQHF. The CDR3 DNA reads as TGTGCCTGGAGTCTGGGGGACAATCAGCCCCAGCATTTT. The V call is TRBV30, the J call TRBJ1-5; D may be TRBD1 (5 bases). Germline-derived CDR1 and CDR2 are GTSNPN and SVGIG (reference sequence). Trimming cost V 2 bases and J 3 bases, with 8 bases left between them. The CDR3 totals 13 residues.

The chain is built from TRBV7-9 and TRBJ1-1; TRBD1 agrees at 8 bases. The CDR3 extends over 12 amino acids. Germline loops: CDR1 SEHNR, CDR2 FQNEAQ (reference sequence). V shed 8 bases, J shed 10 bases, and the junction held 9 bases outside the gene matches. CDR3 DNA sequence: TGTGCCAGCCGTGGACAGGGAACCGGAGCTTTCTTT. Residues: CASRGQGTGAFF.

Here the CDR3 DNA reads TGTGCCAGCAGCGGGGGGGACTATGGCTACACCTTC. This encodes CASSGGDYGYTF. J is TRBJ1-2 and V is TRBV6-5; TRBD1 might be the D (5 bases). The CDR3 is 12 amino acids. Trimming cost V 6 bases and J 3 bases, with 8 bases left between them. Germline CDR1 reads MNHEY; CDR2 reads SVGAGI.

V gene TRBV5-1 combines with J gene TRBJ2-5; 9 bases agree with TRBD2. CDR1 is SGHRS and CDR2 is YFSETQ in the germline V gene. V lost 0 bases and J lost 0; bases outside the gene matches: 3. There are 16 residues in the CDR3. CDR3 in DNA: TGCGCCAGCAGCTTGGGGACTAGCGACGACCAAGAGACCCAGTACTTC. It yields the protein CASSLGTSDDQETQYF.

This chain joins TRBV27 and TRBJ1-1; D gene ambiguous. This CDR3 is built from 14 residues. With 2 bases removed from V and 11 bases from J, the gap between germline ends came to 18 bases. Per the germline V gene, CDR1 is MNHEY and CDR2 is SMNVEV (reference sequence). As DNA, the CDR3 is TGTGCCAGCAGTTTAAGGCATAGGCTGGGTGCGGCTTTCTTT. As protein: CASSLRHRLGAAFF.